This T cell receptor beta chain came from a study of beta chain features in type 1 diabetes. About this clone: The antigen is unknown.

Points from the study as a whole: Fewer insertions but more deletions were seen at VDJ junctions in type 1 diabetes patients. All four CD4+ subsets of Type 1 diabetes patients contained TCRB CDR3s that were moderately but significantly shorter.

Expressed TCRB transcripts were sequenced because the isolated RNA had all been reverse transcribed beforehand. Read counts averaged approximately 3.5 million for samples of naive, central memory and regulatory T cells. Assay: immunoSEQ multiplex PCR; the TCRdb copy retains only in-frame clones and omits some. This sample has about 150,000 clones, with around 13% found just once. V was clipped by 3 bases and J by 3 bases, with 11 bases between them. The CDR3 is 14 residues long. CDR1 and CDR2 (germline): SGHTA, FQGNSA. Sequencing used central memory CD4+ T cells from blood. This rearrangement joins TRBV7-2 to TRBJ1-2; D possibly corresponds to TRBD1 (6 bases). The receptor was derived from a man between 18 and 35 years old with type 1 diabetes. In nucleotides, the CDR3 is TGTGCCAGCAGCTTGAGTTGGACAGACTATGGCTACACCTTC. Amino acids: CASSLSWTDYGYTF.